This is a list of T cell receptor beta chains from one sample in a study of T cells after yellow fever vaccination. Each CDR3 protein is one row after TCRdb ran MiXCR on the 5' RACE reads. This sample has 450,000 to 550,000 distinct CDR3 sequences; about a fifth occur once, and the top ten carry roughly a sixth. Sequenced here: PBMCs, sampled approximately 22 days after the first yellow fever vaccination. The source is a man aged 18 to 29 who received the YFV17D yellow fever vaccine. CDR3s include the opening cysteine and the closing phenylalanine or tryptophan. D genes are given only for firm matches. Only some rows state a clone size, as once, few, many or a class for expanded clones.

CDR3nt: TGCAGTGCCGAGGGACAGAACTATGGCTACACCTTC
CDR3aa: CSAEGQNYGYTF
d_gene: TRBD1
j_gene: TRBJ1-2
abundance: few
v_gene: TRBV20-1

CDR3nt: TGCGCCAGCAGCTCCTCAGGGACAGGGTTTTTTTATTCACCCCTCCACTTT
CDR3aa: CASSSSGTGFFYSPLHF
d_gene: TRBD1
j_gene: TRBJ1-6
abundance: few
v_gene: TRBV5-1

CDR3nt: TGCAGTGCTCACGGACAGGGAGGCTATGGCTACACCTTC
CDR3aa: CSAHGQGGYGYTF
d_gene: TRBD1
j_gene: TRBJ1-2
abundance: few
v_gene: TRBV20-1

CDR3nt: TGTGCCACCAGGGGGCTAGCGGGGACCTACAATGAGCAGTTCTTC
CDR3aa: CATRGLAGTYNEQFF
d_gene: NA
j_gene: TRBJ2-1
abundance: few
v_gene: TRBV12-3/TRBV12-4

CDR3nt: TGTGCCAGCAGCCCTCCCGGGTGGGGGAAAGCCAAAAACATTCAGTACTTC
CDR3aa: CASSPPGWGKAKNIQYF
d_gene: NA
j_gene: TRBJ2-4
abundance: NA
v_gene: TRBV7-8

CDR3nt: TGTGCCAGCAGTGATCAGGGCGGCTACACCTTC
CDR3aa: CASSDQGGYTF
d_gene: NA
j_gene: TRBJ1-2
abundance: NA
v_gene: TRBV6-1

CDR3nt: TGTGCCAGCTCAAGGGAAGGTCCTTTCTATGGCTACACCTTC
CDR3aa: CASSREGPFYGYTF
d_gene: NA
j_gene: TRBJ1-2
abundance: few
v_gene: TRBV18

CDR3nt: TGCAGTGCCGCTGCACAGGGAGGCTATGGCTACACCTTC
CDR3aa: CSAAAQGGYGYTF
d_gene: NA
j_gene: TRBJ1-2
abundance: few
v_gene: TRBV20-1

CDR3nt: TGTGCCAGCAGCTCAGATCCGACAGGGTCCTATGGCTACACCTTC
CDR3aa: CASSSDPTGSYGYTF
d_gene: TRBD1
j_gene: TRBJ1-2
abundance: many
v_gene: TRBV7-3

CDR3nt: TGTGCCAGCAGTGCCTATCAGCCCCAGCATTTT
CDR3aa: CASSAYQPQHF
d_gene: NA
j_gene: TRBJ1-5
abundance: NA
v_gene: TRBV6-1

CDR3nt: TGTGCCAGCAGCGTACGACTAGCGGGGGGCTGGGAGACCCAGTACTTC
CDR3aa: CASSVRLAGGWETQYF
d_gene: TRBD2
j_gene: TRBJ2-5
abundance: NA
v_gene: TRBV7-2

CDR3nt: TGCGCCAGCAGCTCCAGGGTGGTTGGCACTGAAGCTTTCTTT
CDR3aa: CASSSRVVGTEAFF
d_gene: NA
j_gene: TRBJ1-1
abundance: NA
v_gene: TRBV5-1

CDR3nt: TGCAGTGCTAGAGGACTCTTGAGACTTAGGGAGAAAGAGACCCAGTACTTC
CDR3aa: CSARGLLRLREKETQYF
d_gene: NA
j_gene: TRBJ2-5
abundance: once
v_gene: TRBV20-1

CDR3nt: TGTGCCAGCAGTTCGGTGGAAACTGGAAACACCATATATTTT
CDR3aa: CASSSVETGNTIYF
d_gene: NA
j_gene: TRBJ1-3
abundance: many
v_gene: TRBV6-5

CDR3nt: TGCGCCAGCAGCCAAGGTCTAGGGACAGATTATGGCTACACCTTC
CDR3aa: CASSQGLGTDYGYTF
d_gene: TRBD1
j_gene: TRBJ1-2
abundance: few
v_gene: TRBV4-3

CDR3nt: TGCAGTGCTAGAGATGCGGGGGGAAGGTCCTACGAGCAGTACTTC
CDR3aa: CSARDAGGRSYEQYF
d_gene: TRBD2
j_gene: TRBJ2-7
abundance: few
v_gene: TRBV20-1

CDR3nt: TGTGCCAGCAGCTTTGACAGGGAAGAGACCCAGTACTTC
CDR3aa: CASSFDREETQYF
d_gene: TRBD1
j_gene: TRBJ2-5
abundance: few
v_gene: TRBV5-6